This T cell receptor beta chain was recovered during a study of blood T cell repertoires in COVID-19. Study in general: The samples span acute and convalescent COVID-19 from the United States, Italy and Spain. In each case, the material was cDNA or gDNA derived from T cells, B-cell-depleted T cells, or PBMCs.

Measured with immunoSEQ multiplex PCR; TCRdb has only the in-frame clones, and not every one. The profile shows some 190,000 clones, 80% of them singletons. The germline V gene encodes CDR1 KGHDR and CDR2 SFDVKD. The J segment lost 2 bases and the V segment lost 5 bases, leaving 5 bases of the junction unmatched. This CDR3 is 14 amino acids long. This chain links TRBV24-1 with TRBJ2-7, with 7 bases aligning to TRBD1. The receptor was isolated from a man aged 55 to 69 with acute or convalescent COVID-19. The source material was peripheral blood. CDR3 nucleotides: TGTGCCACCAGTGGACAGGGTACCGCCTACGAGCAGTACTTC. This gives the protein CATSGQGTAYEQYF.